This entry features one T cell receptor beta chain sequence. CDR1 is KGHDR, CDR2 SFDVKD, per germline. Trimming left V 3 bases short and J 7 bases short, with 12 bases between. CDR3 length: 14 amino acids. The data were obtained in a study of blood T cell repertoires in COVID-19. Data came from immunoSEQ multiplex PCR; TCRdb stores just in-frame clones and leaves some out. This repertoire shows about 160,000 clones, 92% found once; its top ten account for approximately 4.9%. This clonotype originated in a man under 40 with COVID-19, enrolled during active disease. This chain joins TRBV24-1 and TRBJ2-1; perhaps TRBD2 as D (6 bases). The sequencing sample was made of peripheral blood. The CDR3 coding sequence is TGTGCCACCAGTGATCCGGGGGAGGAAAATGAGCAGTTCTTC. Residues: CATSDPGEENEQFF.